The rows below give T cell receptor beta chains drawn from one sample of a study of CD8+CD57+ T cells in acquired aplastic anemia. TCRdb re-called the reads through MiXCR, storing one row per CDR3 protein. The repertoire includes some 220,000 distinct CDR3 sequences, 34% of them detected once, and 1.1% sits in the top ten. Input material: sorted CD4+, CD8+, or CD8+CD57+ T cells (not recorded which) from PBMCs. Every receptor here comes from a human donor in good health, serving as a control. CDR3s include the opening cysteine and the closing phenylalanine or tryptophan. The D gene is left open where the match is weak. For some rows the clone size is stated as once, few or many, or as a class when expanded; others skip it.

V gene	D gene	clone size	J gene	CDR3 DNA	CDR3 protein
TRBV20-1	-	many	TRBJ2-5	TGCAGTGCCTTCCTCCGGGACTCCCAAGAGACCCAGTACTTC	CSAFLRDSQETQYF
TRBV5-1	-	-	TRBJ2-5	TGCGCCAGCAGCTTAGGGGGGGGCAGGGGCCAAGAGACCCAGTACTTC	CASSLGGGRGQETQYF
TRBV2	-	-	TRBJ1-4	TGTGCCAGCAGTGGCATGGGGAAGGATGAAAAACTGTTTTTT	CASSGMGKDEKLFF
TRBV7-2	-	-	TRBJ2-5	TGTGCCAGCAGCGGACGGACAGAAGAGACCCAGTACTTC	CASSGRTEETQYF
TRBV7-8	-	-	TRBJ1-1	TGTGCCAGTGTAAAGAGGGGGGGGACTGAAGCTTTCTTT	CASVKRGGTEAFF
TRBV3-1	-	-	TRBJ1-6	TGTGCCAGCAGCCGGGACCCCAATAAACCCCTCCACTTT	CASSRDPNKPLHF
TRBV2	-	once	TRBJ1-2	TGTGCCAGCGCGGGCTCTGGAAACACCTTC	CASAGSGNTF
TRBV19	-	-	TRBJ1-1	TGTGCCAGTAGTATGGTCACGAACACTGAAGCTTTCTTT	CASSMVTNTEAFF
TRBV24-1	TRBD1	-	TRBJ2-7	TGTGCCAGCAGTGAGCCCCGGGACAGCCAATACGAGCAGTACTTC	CASSEPRDSQYEQYF
TRBV5-4	-	many	TRBJ1-5	TGTGCCAGCAGCTTAGGGGAGGATCAGCCCCAGCATTTT	CASSLGEDQPQHF
TRBV15	TRBD1	many	TRBJ2-7	TGTGCCACCAGCAGTCTTCAGACAGGGAGTTCGTACGAGCAGTACTTC	CATSSLQTGSSYEQYF
TRBV19	TRBD2	many	TRBJ2-2	TGTGCCACAGGTGGGCTAGCGGGAGTCCTCACCGGGGAGCTGTTTTTT	CATGGLAGVLTGELFF
TRBV10-3	TRBD2	-	TRBJ2-5	TGTGCCATCAGAGATCCGGGACTAGCTTTCGACCGAGATAACCAAGAGACCCAGTACTTC	CAIRDPGLAFDRDNQETQYF
TRBV11-2	TRBD1	many	TRBJ2-7	TGTGCCAGCAGCTCCGGCCGGGACAGGGCCTACGAGCAGTACTTC	CASSSGRDRAYEQYF
TRBV24-1	-	few	TRBJ1-2	TGTGCCACCAGTGTCCCAGGGTCGGGCTACACCTTC	CATSVPGSGYTF
TRBV5-1	TRBD2	-	TRBJ2-5	TGCGCCAGCAGCGCGGGGACTAGCGGGGGGATCCAAGAGACCCAGTACTTC	CASSAGTSGGIQETQYF
TRBV29-1	-	-	TRBJ2-1	TGCAGTGCGTATTGGGACTGGGGGTCCAATGAGCAGTTCTTC	CSAYWDWGSNEQFF
TRBV5-4	TRBD1	-	TRBJ1-2	TGTGCCAGCAGCTCGGGACAGGGAGTTTTTAACTATGGCTACACCTTC	CASSSGQGVFNYGYTF
TRBV6-1	-	few	TRBJ1-4	TGTGCCAGCAGTGCACAAGGGAATCCTAATGAAAAACTGTTTTTT	CASSAQGNPNEKLFF
TRBV6-1	TRBD1	few	TRBJ1-1	TGTGCCAGCAGCCAAGGGGACAGGGGCGAAGCTTTCTTT	CASSQGDRGEAFF
TRBV10-3	-	-	TRBJ1-1	TGTGCCATCAGTGAAGAAGGGCAGAACACTGAAGCTTTCTTT	CAISEEGQNTEAFF
TRBV11-2	-	many	TRBJ1-2	TGTGCCAGCAGCCACGCGGACAGAGCCCCTTCACCTAACTATGGCTACACCTTC	CASSHADRAPSPNYGYTF
TRBV29-1	-	-	TRBJ1-1	TGCAGCGTTGTCAGGGTCGACGCTGAAGCTTTCTTT	CSVVRVDAEAFF
TRBV6-1	-	-	TRBJ1-2	TGTGCCAGCAGTGAATTTGTCAGGCCTAACTATGACTACACCTTC	CASSEFVRPNYDYTF
TRBV7-3	-	-	TRBJ2-7	TGTGCCAGCAGCTTCGACGCGAACTCCTACGAGCAGTACTTC	CASSFDANSYEQYF
TRBV29-1	TRBD2	many	TRBJ2-3	TGCAGCGTTGAAGATCGAATAGCGGGGCCCACAGATACGCAGTATTTT	CSVEDRIAGPTDTQYF
TRBV5-1	-	many	TRBJ2-7	TGCGCCAGTGCTACAGGGCCTGAGCAGTACTTC	CASATGPEQYF
TRBV20-1	TRBD1	many	TRBJ1-2	TGCAGTGCTCTTAGACAGGGTAACTATGGCTACACCTTC	CSALRQGNYGYTF
TRBV11-2	TRBD2	-	TRBJ2-1	TGTGCCAGCAGCTTATTTGGGCGGACTAGCGGGGGGAATGAGCAGTTCTTC	CASSLFGRTSGGNEQFF
TRBV5-1	TRBD1	few	TRBJ1-1	TGCGCCAGCTCCCCAGACAGGGCCACTGAAGCTTTCTTT	CASSPDRATEAFF
TRBV3-1	-	few	TRBJ1-3	TGTGCCAGCAGCCAAGCGGGGGGAAACACCATATATTTT	CASSQAGGNTIYF
TRBV13	-	many	TRBJ2-3	TGTGCCAGCAGCTCCCCGCTTGCGGAAACAGATACGCAGTATTTT	CASSSPLAETDTQYF
TRBV2	-	once	TRBJ1-2	TGTGCCAGCAAGGGGCAGGGAGTCAACTATGGCTACACCTTC	CASKGQGVNYGYTF
TRBV2	-	-	TRBJ2-7	TGTGCCAGCAGCCTGAATGAGCAGTACTTC	CASSLNEQYF
TRBV7-8	-	-	TRBJ1-6	TGTACCAGCAGCCCCCGACCTCCGACCCAGAATTCACCCCTCCACTTT	CTSSPRPPTQNSPLHF
TRBV4-1	-	many	TRBJ2-7	TGCGCCAGCAGCCAAGAGCCGGGGATGAGCTCCTACGAGCAGTACTTC	CASSQEPGMSSYEQYF
TRBV5-8	-	many	TRBJ1-6	TGTGCCAGCAGTTGGGCAGGAGATTCACCCCTCCACTTT	CASSWAGDSPLHF
TRBV5-5	TRBD1	-	TRBJ1-2	TGTGCCAGCTGCAAGGGACAGGGGACGTACTATGGCTACACCTTC	CASCKGQGTYYGYTF
TRBV29-1	TRBD2	many	TRBJ2-3	TGCAGCATTTTCCAGGGACTAGCGGGCGGAAATACGCAGTATTTT	CSIFQGLAGGNTQYF
TRBV7-3	TRBD1	-	TRBJ2-7	TGTGCCAGCAGCTCCGGGACAGGGACCGAGCAGTACTTC	CASSSGTGTEQYF
TRBV20-1	-	many	TRBJ1-2	TGCAGTGCTAGAGGGGGCTATGGCTACACCTTC	CSARGGYGYTF
TRBV4-1	-	-	TRBJ1-5	TGCGCCAGCAGCCAAGATAGCGGTGAGAATCAGCCCCAGCATTTT	CASSQDSGENQPQHF